Given below is one T cell receptor (beta chain) in context. The specificity of this receptor is unknown. Base qualities are not at hand, and no much larger clone is one base apart. The data derive from a study of cytomegalovirus exposure and HLA in healthy donors (dated by TCRdb to about 2017). Some background on the complete study: The 550 to 750 repertoires of the first cohort and the 95 to 150 validation repertoires were produced on the same platform, according to a later analysis. A separate validation cohort of some 130 different subjects was used in addition to the roughly 670-subject first cohort. The study aimed to test whether cataloging public T cell receptors could reveal signatures of past pathogen exposure. High-throughput TCR immunosequencing, statistical association of individual TCRs with disease status, and machine learning were combined to predict cytomegalovirus infection status.

The donors belonged to the validation cohort of 120 subjects, which was separate from the approximately 700-subject first cohort. The full study reports these points: In vitro tests confirmed that three of the cytomegalovirus-associated TCR beta chains recognize cytomegalovirus antigens. The classifier was reported to diagnose cytomegalovirus status with high specificity and sensitivity in both the original and validation cohorts. While some public TCRs were present in many individuals, most TCR sequences turned up only very rarely across donors. The authors suggested that the approach could potentially be generalized to other disease states and immunological phenotypes. A later analysis found that TCRs clustered in the first cohort also tended to co-occur in the 95 to 150 validation repertoires, with just under 95% of cluster scores above 0. A total of roughly 160 TCR beta chains were listed by the study as associated with cytomegalovirus. The validation cohort had no HLA typing available for a later analysis, so co-occurrence within that cohort was assessed over all 120 or so repertoires.

The trim is 1 base for V and 6 bases for J, with a gap of 15 bases between the germline ends. The CDR3, cysteine through phenylalanine, is 15 amino acids long. The CDR3 DNA has 45 bases and is translated from base 1. CDR1 is given as SEHNR and CDR2 as FQNEAQ, both from the germline V gene (reference sequence). The method was the immunoSEQ multiplex PCR assay. The authors processed their data as follows. A statistical classification framework was built to diagnose cytomegalovirus status from the catalog of TCR beta chain sequences. TCRdb mirrors the immuneACCESS table, restricted to in-frame sequences. Some clones are absent from its copies; in checked studies, under half trace to an unresolved V gene, and the reason for the others is unknown. V, J and clone size reflect that table, while D and trimming were determined from the DNA. The sample table shows about 130,000 clones, and roughly 90% are seen once. 2% to 2.5% of the sample rests with the top ten.

The chain is encoded by TRBV7-9 joined to TRBJ1-2; TRBD1 is a weak D gene call, 5 bases matching. The sequenced sample consisted of PBMCs. This clonotype was sampled from a woman in her late teens or twenties in good health and CMV-seronegative. The nucleotide sequence reads TGTGCCAGCAGCTTAGTGGGGGGTCCCTCTCATGGCTACACCTTC. Its translation reads: CASSLVGGPSHGYTF.